This TCR beta chain came from a study of cytomegalovirus exposure and HLA in healthy donors. Study results and caveats: Rates of TCR association differed by HLA locus in a later analysis, with DRB1 highest and HLA-C lowest. The study dropped some indistinguishable V segments, TRBV6-2 and TRBV6-3 among them.

This CDR3 is built from 15 residues. The germline CDR1 and CDR2 sequences are LNHDA and SQIVND (reference sequence). Trimming pared 5 bases from V and 3 bases from J, leaving 11 bases between. Regarding this clone: Its antigen remains unidentified.

PCR primers comprised 60 Vbeta and 13 Jbeta primers. Methods used by the authors: In a later analysis, around 10 million of approximately 86 million unique beta chains occurred in at least two donors. Profiled with immunoSEQ multiplex PCR; TCRdb holds only in-frame clones, not every one. That table is the source of V, J and clone size, and D and trimming were worked out from the DNA. Among fewer than 120,000 clones, around 88% were seen once, and the ten largest hold around 1.9%. This TCR was recovered from a man aged 40-55 years in good health and CMV-seronegative. The sequencing sample was made of PBMCs. This chain links TRBV19 with TRBJ2-6, with D maybe TRBD1 (5 bases). For the CDR3, the DNA is TGTGCCAGTAGTCCCAGGGTGGATGGGGCCAACGTCCTGACTTTC. It specifies CASSPRVDGANVLTF.